A selection of T cell receptor beta chains follows, all from one sample in a study of blood T cells in healthy people across ages. TCRdb used MiXCR to reprocess the 5' RACE reads, holding one entry per CDR3 protein. The repertoire holds over 1,500,000 distinct CDR3 sequences, with about two fifths as singletons. Sequencing was performed on blood. Receptors originate from a human donor in good health. Both conserved end residues are part of each CDR3. D genes are given only for firm matches. Size tells how often a clone was seen (once, few, many) or the class of an expanded clone, and some rows leave it out.

clone size: -
V gene: TRBV6-1
D gene: -
J gene: TRBJ2-3
CDR3 DNA: TGTGCCAGTTACCCCTTCTGGGGGGCGTTGGATACGCAGTATTTT
CDR3 protein: CASYPFWGALDTQYF

clone size: -
V gene: TRBV12-3/TRBV12-4
D gene: -
J gene: TRBJ2-7
CDR3 DNA: TGTGCCAGCAGCTCGGAGAGGAGGGGGCTAACCTACGAGCAGTACTTC
CDR3 protein: CASSSERRGLTYEQYF

clone size: -
V gene: TRBV12-3/TRBV12-4
D gene: -
J gene: TRBJ1-1
CDR3 DNA: TGTGCCAGCAGTTTTTATGCGGAGGGGACTGAAGCTTTCTTT
CDR3 protein: CASSFYAEGTEAFF

clone size: many
V gene: TRBV4-1
D gene: -
J gene: TRBJ2-7
CDR3 DNA: TGCGCCAGCAGTGAACGGCCATCTTACGAGCAGTACTTC
CDR3 protein: CASSERPSYEQYF

clone size: -
V gene: TRBV7-2
D gene: TRBD1
J gene: TRBJ1-1
CDR3 DNA: TGTGCCAGCAGCTTGAGGCAGGGGGCGGCCGGAGGCACTGAAGCTTTCTTT
CDR3 protein: CASSLRQGAAGGTEAFF

clone size: -
V gene: TRBV4-1
D gene: -
J gene: TRBJ1-2
CDR3 DNA: TGCGCCAGCAGCCAAGAGTGGGCAGAACTGCTCAACTATGGCTACACCTTC
CDR3 protein: CASSQEWAELLNYGYTF

clone size: -
V gene: TRBV5-5
D gene: -
J gene: TRBJ1-6
CDR3 DNA: TGTGCCAGCAGCTTCACGGGGGCCCTTGATTCACCCCTCCACTTT
CDR3 protein: CASSFTGALDSPLHF

clone size: -
V gene: TRBV7-3
D gene: -
J gene: TRBJ1-2
CDR3 DNA: TGTGCCAGCAGCGCTGATGGGGGTAGAGGCTATGGCTACACCTTC
CDR3 protein: CASSADGGRGYGYTF

clone size: -
V gene: TRBV6-5
D gene: -
J gene: TRBJ2-7
CDR3 DNA: TGTGCCAGCAGTTATGGGGCAGCCGGTGCCTACGAGCAGTACTTC
CDR3 protein: CASSYGAAGAYEQYF

clone size: -
V gene: TRBV7-2
D gene: -
J gene: TRBJ2-5
CDR3 DNA: TGTGCCGGTACCCGGGGGCGAGAGACCCAGTACTTC
CDR3 protein: CAGTRGRETQYF

clone size: -
V gene: TRBV24-1
D gene: TRBD2
J gene: TRBJ2-1
CDR3 DNA: TGTGCCACCAGTGATTTGTTACCTAGCGGGTACAATGAGCAGTTCTTC
CDR3 protein: CATSDLLPSGYNEQFF

clone size: -
V gene: TRBV28
D gene: -
J gene: TRBJ2-1
CDR3 DNA: TGTGCCAGCAGTTTCTCCCGACTAGGGGTCCAAGAGACCCAGTTCTTC
CDR3 protein: CASSFSRLGVQETQFF

clone size: -
V gene: TRBV5-1
D gene: -
J gene: TRBJ2-3
CDR3 DNA: TGCGCCAGCAGCGAGCAAGATACGCGGTATTTT
CDR3 protein: CASSEQDTRYF

clone size: -
V gene: TRBV3-1
D gene: TRBD2
J gene: TRBJ2-5
CDR3 DNA: TGTGCCAGCAGCCAAGATTGGCGAAGGGGAGGGCTGGAGACCCAGTACTTC
CDR3 protein: CASSQDWRRGGLETQYF

clone size: few
V gene: TRBV5-6
D gene: -
J gene: TRBJ1-2
CDR3 DNA: TGTGCCACCCAATGGGGGACGCAGGACTATGGCTACACCTTC
CDR3 protein: CATQWGTQDYGYTF